This entry is about one T cell receptor (beta chain). Its antigen is undetermined. Only in-frame clones appear in the TCRdb table, and some are missing; sequencing was by immunoSEQ multiplex PCR. The sample holds a few million clones; less than 95% are singletons and the top ten take around 0.35%. CDR3 length: 14 amino acids. Trimming took off 0 bases at V and 9 bases at J, with 16 bases between the two ends. CDR1 SGHNT and CDR2 YYREEE come from the germline V gene (reference sequence). The record originates from a study of shared clonotypes between healthy human individuals. Notes on the study in general: Naive subsets tended to show greater estimated richness than memory subsets.

Sequenced sample: naive CD4+ T cells from PBMCs. Subset: CD45RA+ positively selected. This TCR derives from a man aged 18 to 30 in good health. Some clones in this sample may be carry-over from other donors' samples. This chain joins TRBV5-4 and TRBJ2-7, with a possible D match to TRBD2 (5 bases). The CDR3 sequence is CASSLGQTTGVQYF. The CDR3 nucleotides are TGTGCCAGCAGCTTGGGGCAGACTACGGGCGTGCAGTACTTC.